These T cell receptor beta chains were read from a single sample in a study of T cell changes during pregnancy in multiple sclerosis. Using immunoSEQ multiplex PCR, the repertoire was profiled, and TCRdb retains in-frame clones only, with some absent. The sample holds approximately 33,000 clones, almost 90% seen once. The material sequenced was CD4+ T cells from peripheral blood mononuclear cells, taken in the first trimester of pregnancy. Every receptor here comes from a female donor in good health, enrolled as a control in a pregnancy study. CDR3s include the opening cysteine and the closing phenylalanine or tryptophan. The D gene is left open where the match is weak. Clone size is shown for a subset of rows, as once, few, many or a class of expanded clone.

TRBV19	TRBD2	TRBJ2-5	NA	TGTGCCAGTACGGGGACGGGGGGAAAAGAGACCCAGTACTTC	CASTGTGGKETQYF
TRBV6-1	NA	TRBJ1-2	once	TGTGCCAGCAGTGAAGCCCTCGCGGCCGTCTATGGCTACACCTTC	CASSEALAAVYGYTF
TRBV5-6	NA	TRBJ2-7	NA	TGTGCCAGCAGCTTGTCGGTAGTTTACGAGCAGTACTTC	CASSLSVVYEQYF
TRBV5-6	NA	TRBJ1-1	NA	TGTGCCAGCAGCTTGGTGGCCAGGGTGAGAACTGAAGCTTTCTTT	CASSLVARVRTEAFF
TRBV28	TRBD1	TRBJ1-2	NA	TGTGCCAGCAGTTCAGACAGGGCCCATGGCTACACCTTC	CASSSDRAHGYTF
TRBV7-2	NA	TRBJ1-2	NA	TGTGCCAGCAGCTTAGACGGGGGTTATGGCTACACCTTC	CASSLDGGYGYTF
TRBV5-1	NA	TRBJ1-2	NA	TGCGCCAGCAGCGAAGGAGCAGGGACTAACTATGGCTACACCTTC	CASSEGAGTNYGYTF
TRBV27	NA	TRBJ1-6	NA	TGTGCCAGCAGTTTATTTAGGGTGGAGGGCAATAATTCACCCCTCCACTTT	CASSLFRVEGNNSPLHF
TRBV5-1	NA	TRBJ1-1	NA	TGCGCCAGCAGCCCCACGGACAGGAACACTGAAGCTTTCTTT	CASSPTDRNTEAFF
TRBV7-9	NA	TRBJ1-3	few	TGTGCCAGCAGCCCAGGAGGCTCTGGAAACACCATATATTTT	CASSPGGSGNTIYF
TRBV6-5	NA	TRBJ1-5	NA	TGTGCCAGCAGTCCGAGAATTAGCAATCAGCCCCAGCATTTT	CASSPRISNQPQHF
TRBV9	TRBD2	TRBJ2-7	NA	TGTGCCAGCAGCGTCACGGCGGGGGGGACCTACGAGCAGTACTTC	CASSVTAGGTYEQYF
TRBV6-1	NA	TRBJ1-2	NA	TGTGCCAGCAGGACAGTTAACTATGGCTACACCTTC	CASRTVNYGYTF
TRBV5-4	TRBD1	TRBJ2-7	once	TGTGCCAGCAGCCCCGGGACAGGAGCCTACGAGCAGTACTTC	CASSPGTGAYEQYF
TRBV7-2	NA	TRBJ1-6	few	TGTGCCAGCAGCTTAGAACAGGCCGTAATTTATAATTCACCCCTCCACTTT	CASSLEQAVIYNSPLHF
TRBV10-2	NA	TRBJ1-1	NA	TGCGCCAGCAGTGGGACCCCTTATCTCAGGGGTGGGACTGAAGCTTTCTTT	CASSGTPYLRGGTEAFF
TRBV18	TRBD1	TRBJ1-2	NA	TGTGCCAGCTCACCAAATACAGGGGGGAGAGGAGTTGGCTACACCTTC	CASSPNTGGRGVGYTF
TRBV7-8	NA	TRBJ1-1	NA	TGTGCCAGCAGCTTATCTCTTGGGGCGGAAACTGAAGCTTTCTTT	CASSLSLGAETEAFF
TRBV4-2	TRBD2	TRBJ2-7	once	TGTGCCAGCAGCCAAGAGACTAGCGGCCGCTACGAGCAGTACTTC	CASSQETSGRYEQYF
TRBV18	TRBD1	TRBJ2-7	NA	TGTGCCAGCTCTCTCCTCGGAAACAGGGGAAACGAGCAGTACTTC	CASSLLGNRGNEQYF
TRBV18	TRBD1	TRBJ1-2	once	TGTGCCAGCTCACCATACATGACAGGGGGCGATTTACTAGCTAACTATGGCTACACCTTC	CASSPYMTGGDLLANYGYTF
TRBV27	TRBD1	TRBJ2-7	NA	TGTGCCAGCAGTTTACAGCGGTTGAGGACAGGGGGCTACGAGCAGTACTTC	CASSLQRLRTGGYEQYF
TRBV10-3	TRBD2	TRBJ2-1	NA	TGTGCCATCAGCGGGGGGAGCTCCTACAATGAGCAGTTCTTC	CAISGGSSYNEQFF
TRBV27	NA	TRBJ2-7	NA	TGTGCCAGCAGTTTATCGGGACAAGCCTTTTACGAGCAGTACTTC	CASSLSGQAFYEQYF
TRBV5-1	TRBD1	TRBJ2-1	NA	TGCGCCAGCAGTCGACAGGGTGGCGATGAGCAGTTCTTC	CASSRQGGDEQFF
TRBV10-3	TRBD1	TRBJ2-2	NA	TGTGCCATCGGGGGGACAGGGGGCTCCGGGGAGCTGTTTTTT	CAIGGTGGSGELFF
TRBV6-6	NA	TRBJ1-4	NA	TGTGCCAGCAGTTTTGGTCAGACAGCCGAACTGTTTTTT	CASSFGQTAELFF
TRBV7-9	TRBD1	TRBJ1-1	NA	TGTGCCACCATATCCCGCCGGTGGGACAGGGATTCTGAAGCTTTCTTT	CATISRRWDRDSEAFF
TRBV19	TRBD2	TRBJ2-3	NA	TGTGCCAGTAGTATAGGGACTAGCGGGGGGGCTACAGATACGCAGTATTTT	CASSIGTSGGATDTQYF
TRBV9	NA	TRBJ1-3	NA	TGTGCCAGCAGCGTTACTCCACAGTTCTCCTCTGGAAACACCATATATTTT	CASSVTPQFSSGNTIYF
TRBV19	NA	TRBJ1-2	NA	TGTGCCAGTATAGGACAGTATTATGGCTACACCTTC	CASIGQYYGYTF
TRBV7-2	TRBD2	TRBJ2-4	NA	TGTGCCAGCAGCTTGAGCGGGGGGGCTAATCAGCGAGCCAAAAACATTCAGTACTTC	CASSLSGGANQRAKNIQYF
TRBV10-3	NA	TRBJ1-2	NA	TGTGCCATCACGGGGGGGCAGGACTATGGCTACACCTTC	CAITGGQDYGYTF
TRBV5-1	TRBD1	TRBJ1-1	NA	TGCGCCAGCAGCTTACCTCGACAGGGAGGCACTGAAGCTTTCTTT	CASSLPRQGGTEAFF
TRBV6-4	NA	TRBJ2-1	NA	TGTGCCAGCAGTGACTCCCGGGGGATGTACAATGAGCAGTTCTTC	CASSDSRGMYNEQFF
TRBV6-5	NA	TRBJ1-4	NA	TGTGCCAGCAGTTACTCGCGCCCTTCAACTAATGAAAAACTGTTTTTT	CASSYSRPSTNEKLFF
TRBV28	TRBD1	TRBJ1-2	NA	TGTGCCAGCAGTTCACCGGGACAGGGACACTATGGCTACACCTTC	CASSSPGQGHYGYTF
TRBV6-6	NA	TRBJ1-5	once	TGTGCCAGCAGTTACGATGGGCAGAATCAGCCCCAGCATTTT	CASSYDGQNQPQHF
TRBV4-3	NA	TRBJ1-2	NA	TGCGCCAGCAGCCAAGAAAGCGGAGCCAGGCCCTCGAGCGATGGCTACACCTTC	CASSQESGARPSSDGYTF
TRBV30	NA	TRBJ1-2	NA	TGTGCCTGGAGTGTACGGAGGAGAATCGCGGGTACGCTCGGTGGCTACACCTTC	CAWSVRRRIAGTLGGYTF
TRBV5-1	NA	TRBJ1-1	NA	TGCGCCAGCAGCTTGGTTGGGGAGATCACTGAAGCTTTCTTT	CASSLVGEITEAFF
TRBV30	NA	TRBJ1-3	NA	TGTGCCTGGAGACTCGGGGGTGGAAACACCATATATTTT	CAWRLGGGNTIYF
TRBV11-2	TRBD2	TRBJ2-5	NA	TGTGCCAGCAGCTTAGATCGGCTAGCGGGGGCGATACTCCAAGAGACCCAGTACTTC	CASSLDRLAGAILQETQYF
TRBV5-4	NA	TRBJ1-2	NA	TGTGCCAGCAGCCAAACAGGGACCTATGGCTACACCTTC	CASSQTGTYGYTF
TRBV5-4	TRBD1	TRBJ2-7	NA	TGTGCCAGCAGCCCAAGGGACAGGGCTTCCTACGAGCAGTACTTC	CASSPRDRASYEQYF
TRBV11-3	TRBD1	TRBJ1-3	once	TGTGCCAGCAGCTCGACAGGGAGCTCTGGAAACACCATATATTTT	CASSSTGSSGNTIYF
TRBV12-5	NA	TRBJ2-3	NA	TGTGCTAGTGGGCGGGACAGACTCCCAGATACGCAGTATTTT	CASGRDRLPDTQYF
TRBV28	TRBD1	TRBJ1-2	NA	TGTGCCAGCAGTCCCTCGGGACAGGGGGAGTATGGCTACACCTTC	CASSPSGQGEYGYTF
TRBV7-2	NA	TRBJ2-1	NA	TGTGCCAGCGAGGGTTCGACCTACAATGAGCAGTTCTTC	CASEGSTYNEQFF
TRBV7-7	TRBD1	TRBJ2-5	NA	TGTGCCAGCAGCTTACAGACAGGGCAAGAGACCCAGTACTTC	CASSLQTGQETQYF
TRBV9	TRBD2	TRBJ2-7	NA	TGTGCCAGCAGCCTCGGGACTAGCGGGGCCTACGAGCAGTACTTC	CASSLGTSGAYEQYF
TRBV2	NA	TRBJ1-5	NA	TGTGCCAGCAGTCCAGGGAAGGGGCAGCCCCAGCATTTT	CASSPGKGQPQHF
TRBV19	TRBD1	TRBJ1-6	NA	TGTGCCAGTAGTATAAGGAGCCCCACAGGGGGCAAGGCCCACAATTCACCCCTCCACTTT	CASSIRSPTGGKAHNSPLHF
TRBV19	NA	TRBJ2-3	once	TGTGCCAGTAGTGCCTTACACACAGATACGCAGTATTTT	CASSALHTDTQYF
TRBV18	NA	TRBJ2-7	NA	TGTGCCAGCTCACCGGACGGGGGTGGGAACGAGCAGTACTTC	CASSPDGGGNEQYF
TRBV6-1	TRBD2	TRBJ2-3	few	TGTGCCAGCAGTGAAAGAATAGCGGGGGACACAGATACGCAGTATTTT	CASSERIAGDTDTQYF
TRBV29-1	TRBD2	TRBJ2-3	once	TGCAGCGTTTCGGCTAGCGGGGGAGGTACGCAGTATTTT	CSVSASGGGTQYF
TRBV5-5	NA	TRBJ1-2	once	TGTGCCAGCAGCTTGGGCGGACAGACAGCAATATTTAACTATGGCTACACCTTC	CASSLGGQTAIFNYGYTF
TRBV6-5	TRBD1	TRBJ1-2	NA	TGTGCCACCCAGCGGCCGGGACAGGGAGGCTATGGCTACACCTTC	CATQRPGQGGYGYTF
TRBV7-8	NA	TRBJ2-1	NA	TGTGCCAGCACCCGTGGCGGGGGCCTCAATGAGCAGTTCTTC	CASTRGGGLNEQFF